This TCR beta chain was found in a study of blood T cell repertoires in COVID-19. Study information: T cells, B-cell-depleted T cells, or PBMCs provided the cDNA or gDNA that served as material.

Seattle's cohort entered during active infection and was followed longitudinally. This clone showed up just once. With 10 bases removed from V and 2 bases from J, the gap between germline ends came to 5 bases. Germline CDR1 reads SGHTA; CDR2 reads FQGNSA. CDR3 length equals 10 residues. The table came from immunoSEQ multiplex PCR; TCRdb's copy has only in-frame clones and leaves some out. Among fewer than 400,000 clones listed, about nine tenths were seen once. This sequence originates from a woman aged 25-40 years with COVID-19, enrolled during active disease. The sample taken for sequencing was peripheral blood. The chain recombines TRBV7-2 with TRBJ1-2; D is ambiguous. CDR3 DNA sequence: TGTGCCACCCTGAACTATGGCTACACCTTC. It specifies CATLNYGYTF.